A single sample gave rise to the 3 T cell receptor beta chains below, sequenced in a study of T cells expressing NK-cell markers. TCRdb reprocessed the 5' RACE reads and stores each CDR3 protein as one record, lacking DNA. Seen in this sample are some 500,000 distinct CDR3 sequences; the ten most common clones hold 1.4%. Sequenced material: blood T cells: a sorted CD56 or NKG2C T cell subset, CD4+ or CD8+ T cells, or bulk PBMC T cells (not recorded which). The receptors here all came from a woman aged 50 to 65 in good health.

The J gene is TRBJ2-1, the V gene TRBV4-1; checking the TCRdb D call of TRBD2 is not possible without DNA. The CDR3 runs 17 residues. Germline V gene sequence: CDR1 MGHRA, CDR2 YSYEKL. CDR3 sequence reads: CASSHPSGRDLGNEQFF.

The chain joins TRBV7-2 to TRBJ2-1; TCRdb's D call, TRBD2, is unchecked because there is no DNA. The CDR3 is 15 amino acids. Germline V gene lookup returns CDR1 SGHTA and CDR2 FQGNSA. The chain's CDR3 is CASSFTAGEDNEQFF.

The genes are TRBV3-1 and TRBJ2-7; TCRdb names TRBD1, which stays unverified in the absence of DNA. Germline values: CDR1 LGHDT, CDR2 YNNKEL (reference sequence). The CDR3 spans 14 residues. The CDR3 protein is CASSDKPGSYEQYF.